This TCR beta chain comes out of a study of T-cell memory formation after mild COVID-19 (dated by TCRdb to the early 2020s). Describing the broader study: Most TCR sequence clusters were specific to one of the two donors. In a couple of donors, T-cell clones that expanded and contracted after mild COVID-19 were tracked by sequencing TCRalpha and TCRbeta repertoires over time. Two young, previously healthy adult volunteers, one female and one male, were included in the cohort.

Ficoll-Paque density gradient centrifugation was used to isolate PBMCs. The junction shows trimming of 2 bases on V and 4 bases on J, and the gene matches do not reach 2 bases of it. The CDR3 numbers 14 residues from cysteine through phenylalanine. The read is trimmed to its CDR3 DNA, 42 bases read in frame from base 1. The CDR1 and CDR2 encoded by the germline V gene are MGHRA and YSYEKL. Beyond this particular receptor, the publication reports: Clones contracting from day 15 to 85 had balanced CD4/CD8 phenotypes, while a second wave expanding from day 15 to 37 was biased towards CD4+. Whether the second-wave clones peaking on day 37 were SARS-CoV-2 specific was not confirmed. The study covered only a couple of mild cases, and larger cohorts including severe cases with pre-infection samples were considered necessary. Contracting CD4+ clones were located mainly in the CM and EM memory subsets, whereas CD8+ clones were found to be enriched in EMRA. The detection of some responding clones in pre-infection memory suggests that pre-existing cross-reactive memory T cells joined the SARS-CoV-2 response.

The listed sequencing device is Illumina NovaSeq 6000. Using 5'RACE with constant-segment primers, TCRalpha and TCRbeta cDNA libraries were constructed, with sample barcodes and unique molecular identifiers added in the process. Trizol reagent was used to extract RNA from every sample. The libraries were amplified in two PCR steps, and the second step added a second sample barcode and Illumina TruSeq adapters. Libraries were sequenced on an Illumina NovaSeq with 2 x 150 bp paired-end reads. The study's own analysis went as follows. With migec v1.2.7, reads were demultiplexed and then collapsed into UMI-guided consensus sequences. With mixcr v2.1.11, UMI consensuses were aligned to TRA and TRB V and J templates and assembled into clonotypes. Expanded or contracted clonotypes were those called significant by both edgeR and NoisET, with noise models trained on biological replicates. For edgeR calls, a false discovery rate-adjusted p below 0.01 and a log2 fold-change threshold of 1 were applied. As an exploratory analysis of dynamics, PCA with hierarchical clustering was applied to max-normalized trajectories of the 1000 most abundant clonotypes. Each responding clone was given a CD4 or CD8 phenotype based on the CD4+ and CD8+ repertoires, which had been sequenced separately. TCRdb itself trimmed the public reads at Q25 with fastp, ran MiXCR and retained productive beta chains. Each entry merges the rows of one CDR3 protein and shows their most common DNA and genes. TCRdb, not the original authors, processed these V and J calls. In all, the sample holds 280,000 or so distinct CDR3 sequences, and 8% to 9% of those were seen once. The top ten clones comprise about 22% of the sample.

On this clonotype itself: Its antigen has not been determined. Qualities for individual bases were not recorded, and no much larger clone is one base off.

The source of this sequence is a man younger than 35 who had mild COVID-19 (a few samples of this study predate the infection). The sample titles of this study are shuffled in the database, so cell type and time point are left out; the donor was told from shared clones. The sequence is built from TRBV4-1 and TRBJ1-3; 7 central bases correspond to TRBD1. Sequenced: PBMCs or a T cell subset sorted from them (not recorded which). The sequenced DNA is TGCGCCAGCAGCCAACCGACAGGGGGAAACACCATATATTTT. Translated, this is CASSQPTGGNTIYF.